This T cell receptor beta chain emerged from a study of cytotoxic CD8 clonotypes in ibrutinib-treated CLL. The protocol was immunoSEQ multiplex PCR, while the TCRdb copy is restricted to in-frame clones and leaves out a portion. The sample includes more than 150,000 clones, about 72% of them seen just once. The specimen comprised PBMCs, sampled after 24 months of ibrutinib treatment. The TCR was taken from a human donor with chronic lymphocytic leukemia.

The CDR3 DNA is TGTGCCAGCAGCCCCGGGACAGGGAACACTGAAGCTTTCTTT. This translates into CASSPGTGNTEAFF. The chain couples TRBV4-2 to TRBJ1-1; 8 bases map to TRBD1. With V trimmed by 4 bases and J by 1 base, 2 bases remained unmatched. This CDR3 contains 14 residues. Germline V gene data show CDR1 as LGHNA and CDR2 as YNFKEQ.